This T cell receptor (beta chain) is drawn from a study of cytomegalovirus exposure and HLA in healthy donors. Data came from immunoSEQ multiplex PCR; TCRdb stores just in-frame clones and leaves some out. The sample records more than 200,000 clones, roughly 87% being singletons. The CDR3 covers 14 residues. Trimming cost V 6 bases and J 1 base, with 9 bases left between them. Germline V gives CDR1 SGHDN, CDR2 FVKESK. This sequence was found in a woman younger than 45 in good health and CMV-seronegative. Sequenced material: PBMCs. The chain employs TRBV14 and TRBJ2-2; D is perhaps TRBD1 (5 bases). The CDR3 here is CASRRTGNTGELFF. As DNA, the CDR3 is TGTGCCAGCAGGCGTACAGGGAACACCGGGGAGCTGTTTTTT.